The next 18 T cell receptor beta chains were all read from a single sample in a study of blood T cells in healthy people across ages. A second roughly 7 to 11 cycle PCR used barcoded and J-beta primers. MiXCR, run by TCRdb on the 5' RACE reads, gives a single entry per CDR3 protein. The table lists about a million distinct CDR3 sequences, roughly two fifths of them singletons, with roughly 14% in the top ten. Material for sequencing was blood. The receptor set was obtained from a young man in good health.

Concerning this clonotype itself: It may be a read error: a sequence one base away is much more abundant. The V call is TRBV20-1, the J call TRBJ2-7; 11 bases align to TRBD2. The CDR3 has 18 residues. V shed 3 bases and J 7 bases; nucleotides not matched to a gene: 20. Germline-derived CDR1 and CDR2 are DFQATT and SNEGSKA (reference sequence). For the CDR3, the DNA is TGCAGTGCTAGGGATCTAGCGGGGGGCACAAGGACGTACAATGAGCAGTACTTC. This gives the protein CSARDLAGGTRTYNEQYF.

This rearrangement joins TRBV19 to TRBJ1-5; unclear D gene. Germline CDR1 reads LNHDA; CDR2 reads SQIVND (reference sequence). The CDR3 is 15 amino acids. The germline V and J ends were trimmed by 8 bases and 2 bases, with 16 bases remaining between them. CDR3 sequence (DNA): TGTGCCAGTCGTCTAAATGGCCGGGGCAATCAGCCCCAGCATTTT. This codes for CASRLNGRGNQPQHF.

This clonotype was counted between two and nine times. The chain has TRBV9 and TRBJ2-3; D is unresolved. The V gene's germline CDR1 is SGDLS and CDR2 YYNGEE. The CDR3 consists of 14 residues. V was pared by 0 bases and J by 5 bases, with 10 bases between. This chain's CDR3 is CASSVATWGDTQYF. In DNA form, the CDR3 reads TGTGCCAGCAGCGTAGCTACTTGGGGAGATACGCAGTATTTT.

The chain is built from TRBV20-1 and TRBJ2-7, with D unresolved. Germline V gene lookup returns CDR1 DFQATT and CDR2 SNEGSKA (reference sequence). The ends were cut back, 0 bases at V and 9 bases at J, with 12 bases in the middle. CDR3 length: 12 amino acids. Written as DNA, the CDR3 is TGCAGTGCTAGAGAAGGTGGGCTGGGGCAGTACTTC. Translating it yields CSAREGGLGQYF.

V is TRBV28 and J is TRBJ1-1; possibly TRBD1 for D (5 bases). V lost 6 bases to trimming and J lost 4 bases, with 18 bases between them. CDR1 is MDHEN, CDR2 SYDVKM, per germline. CDR3 length equals 15 residues. CDR3 protein: CASSPSITGATEAFF. The DNA for the CDR3 is TGTGCCAGCAGCCCCTCAATTACCGGGGCCACTGAAGCTTTCTTT.

V usage is TRBV11-2 and J usage is TRBJ2-1, with 7 bases that match TRBD2. V lost 2 bases to trimming and J lost 6 bases; unmatched junction nucleotides: 16. The CDR3 spans 18 residues. Germline V gene lookup returns CDR1 SGHAT and CDR2 FQNNGV. Here the CDR3 reads CASSLTTGKAGTRNEQFF. CDR3 nucleotide sequence: TGTGCCAGCAGCTTAACTACCGGTAAAGCGGGGACCCGCAATGAGCAGTTCTTC. The complete variable domain, with remaining parts taken from reference TRBV11-2 and TRBJ2-1, reads EAGVAQSPRYKIIEKRQSVAFWCNPISGHATLYWYQQILGQGPKLLIQFQNNGVVDDSQLPKDRFSAERLKGVDSTLKIQPAKLEDSAVYLCASSLTTGKAGTRNEQFFGPGTRLTVL.

The table lists this clonotype with a few counts. V is TRBV18 and J is TRBJ2-7, with 7 bases that match TRBD1. The CDR3 has 16 amino acids. CDR1 is KGHSH, CDR2 LQKENI, per germline. Trimming cost V 2 bases and J 2 bases; bases outside gene matches: 9. This chain's CDR3 is CASSPSGDRVPYEQYF. DNA of the CDR3: TGTGCCAGCTCACCATCCGGGGACAGAGTCCCCTACGAGCAGTACTTC.

This clonotype has more than one count but fewer than ten. The chain employs TRBV20-1 and TRBJ1-1; D may be TRBD1 (6 bases). Deletions cut 4 bases from V and 5 bases from J, with 14 bases between. CDR1 is DFQATT, CDR2 SNEGSKA, per germline (reference sequence). The CDR3 is 13 residues long. CDR3 DNA: TGCAGTGCTACTACAGGGAGGGGTACTGAAGCTTTCTTT. This encodes CSATTGRGTEAFF.

There are a few counts of this clonotype. V gene TRBV12-5 combines with J gene TRBJ1-1, with D uncertain. CDR3 length equals 13 residues. The V gene lost 7 bases and the J gene lost 2 bases, with 11 bases spanning the gap. Germline V gives CDR1 LGHNT, CDR2 FRNRAP. The CDR3 nucleotides read TGTGCTAGTGATTCCTTACCCAACACTGAAGCTTTCTTT. This encodes CASDSLPNTEAFF.

This clonotype occurred a few times. The chain uses TRBV10-3 and TRBJ2-3; no clear D. The V and J ends lost 6 bases and 0 bases respectively, with 7 bases between them. Germline-derived CDR1 and CDR2 are ENHRY and SYGVKD. The CDR3 sequence is 13 residues long. For the CDR3, the DNA is TGTGCCATCAGCCGACTGAGCACAGATACGCAGTATTTT. Translated, it gives CAISRLSTDTQYF.

In DNA form, the CDR3 reads TGTGCCAGCAGTTTAGCGTTGTTCAAGGAGATCACTGAAGCTTTCTTT. Translation gives CASSLALFKEITEAFF. The V gene is TRBV28, the J gene TRBJ1-1; unclear D gene. V gave up 2 bases and J gave up 4 bases, with 17 bases separating them. This CDR3 comprises 16 residues. Germline V gene lookup returns CDR1 MDHEN and CDR2 SYDVKM.

The gene calls are TRBV7-9 and TRBJ1-3; the D is unclear. CDR1 and CDR2 (germline): SEHNR, FQNEAQ (reference sequence). V was shortened by 8 bases and J by 5 bases, with 16 bases between the two germline ends. The CDR3 has 14 residues. DNA for the CDR3: TGTGCCAGCCGACCAGATCCTCGTAGAAACACCATATATTTT. As protein: CASRPDPRRNTIYF.

This clonotype was picked up a small number of times. The V and J genes are TRBV6-2 or TRBV6-3 and TRBJ2-5; D is unresolved. This CDR3 is 12 amino acids long. V was clipped by 5 bases and J by 4 bases, with 8 bases between them. Germline V gene sequence: CDR1 MNHEY, CDR2 SVGEGT. CDR3: CASSNVAETQYF. DNA of the CDR3: TGTGCCAGCAGTAATGTTGCAGAGACCCAGTACTTC.

The V call is TRBV7-2, the J call TRBJ1-5; 8 nucleotides agree with TRBD1. From germline, CDR1 is SGHTA and CDR2 FQGNSA. V shed 1 base, J shed 2 bases, and the junction held 1 base outside the gene matches. The CDR3 runs to 15 residues. The CDR3 DNA is TGTGCCAGCAGCTTAGTGACAGGGGGCAATCAGCCCCAGCATTTT. This gives the protein CASSLVTGGNQPQHF. The whole variable domain, filled in from reference TRBV7-2 and TRBJ1-5, reads GAGVSQSPSNKVTEKGKDVELRCDPISGHTALYWYRQSLGQGLEFLIYFQGNSAPDKSGLPSDRFSAERTGGSVSTLTIQRTQQEDSAVYLCASSLVTGGNQPQHFGDGTRLSIL.

The CDR3: CASSQDRPASNEKLFF. The CDR3, as DNA: TGCGCCAGCAGCCAAGATCGTCCCGCCTCTAATGAAAAACTGTTTTTT. This chain joins TRBV4-3 and TRBJ1-4; D remains unclear. The CDR3 sequence is 16 residues long. Trimming shortened V by 0 bases and J by 3 bases, and 11 bases separated the two germline ends. Germline CDR1 is LGHNA and CDR2 is YSLEER.

The chain carries TRBV2 and TRBJ1-5, with TRBD1 as a possible D gene (6 bases). Germline V gene data show CDR1 as SNHLY and CDR2 as FYNNEI. With 0 bases removed from V and 5 bases from J, the gap between germline ends came to 8 bases. The CDR3 contains 14 residues. The CDR3 reads CASSEAHRDQPQHF. The CDR3 nucleotides read TGTGCCAGCAGTGAAGCGCACAGGGATCAGCCCCAGCATTTT.

The table lists this clonotype with a count of one. The CDR3 sequence is CASSLEVGLAGGDEQFF. The CDR3 DNA reads as TGTGCCAGCAGCTTAGAGGTAGGACTAGCGGGGGGCGATGAGCAGTTCTTC. This sequence joins TRBV11-2 and TRBJ2-1, with 14 bases identical to TRBD2. CDR1 and CDR2 (germline): SGHAT, FQNNGV. This CDR3 is 17 amino acids long. The J segment lost 8 bases and the V segment lost 0 bases, leaving 6 bases of the junction unmatched.

The chain employs TRBV3-1 and TRBJ2-3; TRBD1 or TRBD2 may be the D gene (6 bases each). The CDR3 is 16 amino acids. Germline-derived CDR1 and CDR2 are LGHDT and YNNKEL (reference sequence). V lost 4 bases and J lost 6, with 20 bases in between. The CDR3 loop reads CASSPHREVNPDTQYF. The CDR3 DNA reads as TGTGCCAGCAGCCCCCACAGGGAGGTAAATCCGGATACGCAGTATTTT.